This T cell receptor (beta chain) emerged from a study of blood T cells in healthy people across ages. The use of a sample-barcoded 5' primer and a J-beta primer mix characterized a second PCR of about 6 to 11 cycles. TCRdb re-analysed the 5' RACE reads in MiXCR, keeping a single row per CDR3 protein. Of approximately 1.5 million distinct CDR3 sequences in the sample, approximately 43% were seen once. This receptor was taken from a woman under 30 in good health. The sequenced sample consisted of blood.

The CDR3 DNA reads TGTGCCAGTAGTCTCGCCCAGGGTAGCTATTCCTATGGCTACACCTTC. Encoded protein: CASSLAQGSYSYGYTF. The V gene is TRBV19, the J gene TRBJ1-2; the D gene is possibly TRBD1 (5 bases). CDR3 length: 16 residues. The germline V gene encodes CDR1 LNHDA and CDR2 SQIVND (reference sequence). V lost 5 bases, J lost 4 bases, and 20 bases lay in between.